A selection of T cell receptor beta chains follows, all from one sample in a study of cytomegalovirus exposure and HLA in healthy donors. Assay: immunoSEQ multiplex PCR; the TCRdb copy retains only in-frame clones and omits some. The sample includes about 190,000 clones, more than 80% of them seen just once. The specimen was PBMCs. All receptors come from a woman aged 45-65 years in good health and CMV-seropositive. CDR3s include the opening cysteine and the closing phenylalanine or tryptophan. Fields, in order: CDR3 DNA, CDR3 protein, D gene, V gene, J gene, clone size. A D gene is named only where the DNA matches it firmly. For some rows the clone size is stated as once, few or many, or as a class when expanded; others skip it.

cdr3_nt: TGTGCCAGCAGCCTAAACCCGACAGGGGAAGGCTACACCTTC
cdr3_aa: CASSLNPTGEGYTF
d_call: TRBD1
v_call: TRBV7-2
j_call: TRBJ1-2
clone_size: NA

cdr3_nt: TGTGCCACGCTAGGCAGATTTGATGAAAAACTGTTTTTT
cdr3_aa: CATLGRFDEKLFF
d_call: NA
v_call: TRBV6-1
j_call: TRBJ1-4
clone_size: few

cdr3_nt: TGTGCCAGCAGCGTGAACAGCTATAATTCACCCCTCCACTTT
cdr3_aa: CASSVNSYNSPLHF
d_call: NA
v_call: TRBV9
j_call: TRBJ1-6
clone_size: NA

cdr3_nt: TGCGCCAGCAGCCAAGATCACGGGGGAGGCTATGGCTACACCTTC
cdr3_aa: CASSQDHGGGYGYTF
d_call: NA
v_call: TRBV4-3
j_call: TRBJ1-2
clone_size: NA

cdr3_nt: TGTGCCAGTAGGAGGGGCTTCGAGGAGACCCAGTACTTC
cdr3_aa: CASRRGFEETQYF
d_call: NA
v_call: TRBV6-1
j_call: TRBJ2-5
clone_size: NA

cdr3_nt: TGTGCCAGCAGCTATCAGGGGGACCGAAACAATGAGCAGTTCTTC
cdr3_aa: CASSYQGDRNNEQFF
d_call: TRBD1
v_call: TRBV7-6
j_call: TRBJ2-1
clone_size: NA

cdr3_nt: TGCGCCAGCAGCCCAGGACTAGCAGCAGATACGCAGTATTTT
cdr3_aa: CASSPGLAADTQYF
d_call: TRBD2
v_call: TRBV4-1
j_call: TRBJ2-3
clone_size: few

cdr3_nt: TGTGCCAGCAGCCCCACAGGGGTAAGCTCCTACGAGCAGTACTTC
cdr3_aa: CASSPTGVSSYEQYF
d_call: TRBD1
v_call: TRBV7-9
j_call: TRBJ2-7
clone_size: NA

cdr3_nt: TGTGCCAGCAGTTTTTGGAAACTAGCGCCCCAAGAGACCCAGTACTTC
cdr3_aa: CASSFWKLAPQETQYF
d_call: TRBD2
v_call: TRBV28
j_call: TRBJ2-5
clone_size: NA

cdr3_nt: TGTGCCTCCAACAGGGTATCAGATTCACCCCTCCACTTT
cdr3_aa: CASNRVSDSPLHF
d_call: NA
v_call: TRBV30
j_call: TRBJ1-6
clone_size: NA

cdr3_nt: TGTGCCAGCACTGCAGGAAGCTCCTACGAGCAGTACTTC
cdr3_aa: CASTAGSSYEQYF
d_call: NA
v_call: TRBV6-6
j_call: TRBJ2-7
clone_size: NA

cdr3_nt: TGTTCCAGCAGCTTAGTAATCGGGAACACCGGGGAGCTGTTTTTT
cdr3_aa: CSSSLVIGNTGELFF
d_call: NA
v_call: TRBV7-9
j_call: TRBJ2-2
clone_size: NA

cdr3_nt: TGTGCCAGCAGCTTTGCCTCTTTAGATAATGAGCAGTTCTTC
cdr3_aa: CASSFASLDNEQFF
d_call: NA
v_call: TRBV7-8
j_call: TRBJ2-1
clone_size: NA

cdr3_nt: TGTGCCAGCAGCGAGACAGGGGGGAACACTGAAGCTTTCTTT
cdr3_aa: CASSETGGNTEAFF
d_call: TRBD1
v_call: TRBV11-2
j_call: TRBJ1-1
clone_size: NA

cdr3_nt: TGTGCCAGCAGCGTCGGAAGGAGCACTGAAGCTTTCTTT
cdr3_aa: CASSVGRSTEAFF
d_call: NA
v_call: TRBV7-3
j_call: TRBJ1-1
clone_size: NA

cdr3_nt: TGTGCCAGCAGCTTACAAGGACAGAATAACTATGGCTACACCTTC
cdr3_aa: CASSLQGQNNYGYTF
d_call: NA
v_call: TRBV7-2
j_call: TRBJ1-2
clone_size: NA

cdr3_nt: TGCGCCAGCACAGGGAACGCCGAGCAGTACTTC
cdr3_aa: CASTGNAEQYF
d_call: NA
v_call: TRBV5-1
j_call: TRBJ2-7
clone_size: NA

cdr3_nt: TGTGCCAGCAGCCCGGGGACAGGCGGGGTAGATACGCAGTATTTT
cdr3_aa: CASSPGTGGVDTQYF
d_call: TRBD1
v_call: TRBV7-9
j_call: TRBJ2-3
clone_size: once

cdr3_nt: TGTGCCAGCAGTGTTTATGGGGGCGATTCACCCCTCCACTTT
cdr3_aa: CASSVYGGDSPLHF
d_call: NA
v_call: TRBV2
j_call: TRBJ1-6
clone_size: NA

cdr3_nt: TGTGCCAGCAGGTCCGGGACACGAGGCGAAAAACTGTTTTTT
cdr3_aa: CASRSGTRGEKLFF
d_call: NA
v_call: TRBV5-8
j_call: TRBJ1-4
clone_size: NA

cdr3_nt: TGTGCCATCAGTGCGGAGGGGTCCCTAGTCCGTGGAAACACCATATATTTT
cdr3_aa: CAISAEGSLVRGNTIYF
d_call: NA
v_call: TRBV10-3
j_call: TRBJ1-3
clone_size: NA

cdr3_nt: TGTGCCAGCAGTAAACAGTTTAACTATGGCTACACCTTC
cdr3_aa: CASSKQFNYGYTF
d_call: NA
v_call: TRBV6-1
j_call: TRBJ1-2
clone_size: NA

cdr3_nt: TGTGCCTGGAGTGTACTGGGGGGGGGCCACAATGAGCAGTTCTTC
cdr3_aa: CAWSVLGGGHNEQFF
d_call: NA
v_call: TRBV30
j_call: TRBJ2-1
clone_size: NA

cdr3_nt: TGTTCCAGCAGCCCGTCCTATGGCTACACCTTC
cdr3_aa: CSSSPSYGYTF
d_call: NA
v_call: TRBV7-9
j_call: TRBJ1-2
clone_size: NA

cdr3_nt: TGTGCCAGCAGCGGGGGGCGCTTAGTCACAGATACGCAGTATTTT
cdr3_aa: CASSGGRLVTDTQYF
d_call: NA
v_call: TRBV9
j_call: TRBJ2-3
clone_size: once

cdr3_nt: TGTGCCAGCAGCCTACAGGGGGGAGTTGAAAAACTGTTTTTT
cdr3_aa: CASSLQGGVEKLFF
d_call: TRBD1
v_call: TRBV11-2
j_call: TRBJ1-4
clone_size: NA

cdr3_nt: TGTGCCAGCAGCTTAGACAGTTACACTGAAGCTTTCTTT
cdr3_aa: CASSLDSYTEAFF
d_call: NA
v_call: TRBV11-3
j_call: TRBJ1-1
clone_size: NA

cdr3_nt: TGTGCCAGCAGCGCTGACAGGAATCAGCCCCAGCATTTT
cdr3_aa: CASSADRNQPQHF
d_call: NA
v_call: TRBV2
j_call: TRBJ1-5
clone_size: NA

cdr3_nt: TGTGCCAGCAGCGCAATGGACCTACAGGGCGCTAACTATGGCTACACCTTC
cdr3_aa: CASSAMDLQGANYGYTF
d_call: NA
v_call: TRBV27
j_call: TRBJ1-2
clone_size: NA

cdr3_nt: TGTGCCAGCAGCTTCATCACCCGGGATACGCAGTATTTT
cdr3_aa: CASSFITRDTQYF
d_call: NA
v_call: TRBV7-2
j_call: TRBJ2-3
clone_size: NA

cdr3_nt: TGTGCCAGCAGCCAGGCGGGGACGGGAGAGACCCAGTACTTC
cdr3_aa: CASSQAGTGETQYF
d_call: NA
v_call: TRBV7-2
j_call: TRBJ2-5
clone_size: NA

cdr3_nt: TGTGCCAGCAGCCCCCGAGGAGGGAGCTCCTACGAGCAGTACTTC
cdr3_aa: CASSPRGGSSYEQYF
d_call: NA
v_call: TRBV9
j_call: TRBJ2-7
clone_size: NA

cdr3_nt: TGTGCCAGCAAGCCCACTACTCTTCCGACCGGGGAGCTGTTTTTT
cdr3_aa: CASKPTTLPTGELFF
d_call: NA
v_call: TRBV28
j_call: TRBJ2-2
clone_size: NA

cdr3_nt: TGCGCCAGCAGCCAAGAGTATCCCACAGATACGCAGTATTTT
cdr3_aa: CASSQEYPTDTQYF
d_call: NA
v_call: TRBV4-3
j_call: TRBJ2-3
clone_size: NA

cdr3_nt: TGTGCCTGGAGTGTACGGGTCACCGGGGAGCTGTTTTTT
cdr3_aa: CAWSVRVTGELFF
d_call: NA
v_call: TRBV30
j_call: TRBJ2-2
clone_size: NA

cdr3_nt: TGTGCCAGCAGTAGCGGACAGAGCAATAATTCACCCCTCCACTTT
cdr3_aa: CASSSGQSNNSPLHF
d_call: NA
v_call: TRBV6-1
j_call: TRBJ1-6
clone_size: NA

cdr3_nt: TGCGCCAGCAGCTTGGGTCATGGGACAGGGTCCTACAATGAGCAGTTCTTC
cdr3_aa: CASSLGHGTGSYNEQFF
d_call: TRBD1
v_call: TRBV5-1
j_call: TRBJ2-1
clone_size: NA

cdr3_nt: TGTGCCAGCAATACCGGGACAGCGAACACTGAAGCTTTCTTT
cdr3_aa: CASNTGTANTEAFF
d_call: TRBD1
v_call: TRBV19
j_call: TRBJ1-1
clone_size: NA

cdr3_nt: TGTGCCAGCTCACCTTGGGCGGGGGACACTGAAGCTTTCTTT
cdr3_aa: CASSPWAGDTEAFF
d_call: NA
v_call: TRBV18
j_call: TRBJ1-1
clone_size: NA

cdr3_nt: TGTGCCAGCAGCTTGGCGGGGGGCGCTGGCAATCAGCCCCAGCATTTT
cdr3_aa: CASSLAGGAGNQPQHF
d_call: NA
v_call: TRBV7-2
j_call: TRBJ1-5
clone_size: NA

cdr3_nt: TGTGCCAGCAGCGGGACAGGGAATGGGACTGAAGCTTTCTTT
cdr3_aa: CASSGTGNGTEAFF
d_call: TRBD1
v_call: TRBV5-4
j_call: TRBJ1-1
clone_size: NA

cdr3_nt: TGTGCCAGCAGCTTAGCCCTCGGGACTAGCGGCGGGACAGATACGCAGTATTTT
cdr3_aa: CASSLALGTSGGTDTQYF
d_call: TRBD2
v_call: TRBV7-2
j_call: TRBJ2-3
clone_size: NA

cdr3_nt: TGTGCCAGCAGCTCTAGACAGGGGGCGAAAAAACTGTTTTTT
cdr3_aa: CASSSRQGAKKLFF
d_call: TRBD1
v_call: TRBV13
j_call: TRBJ1-4
clone_size: few

cdr3_nt: TGTGCCAGCAGCCCCGGGAGGGTAAGCTACGAGCAGTACTTC
cdr3_aa: CASSPGRVSYEQYF
d_call: TRBD2
v_call: TRBV7-9
j_call: TRBJ2-7
clone_size: NA

cdr3_nt: TGTGCCAGCAGCTTAGCACAGGTGGGGGGTGAAGCTTTCTTT
cdr3_aa: CASSLAQVGGEAFF
d_call: NA
v_call: TRBV7-6
j_call: TRBJ1-1
clone_size: NA

cdr3_nt: TGTGCCAGCAGCCAAGAGGGGACAGGGTATCAAGAGACCCAGTACTTC
cdr3_aa: CASSQEGTGYQETQYF
d_call: TRBD1
v_call: TRBV4-2
j_call: TRBJ2-5
clone_size: NA

cdr3_nt: TGTGCCAGCAGTGACCCCACAGGGGGGTATGGCTACACCTTC
cdr3_aa: CASSDPTGGYGYTF
d_call: TRBD1
v_call: TRBV6-1
j_call: TRBJ1-2
clone_size: once

cdr3_nt: TGTGCCAGCAGCCCCGAGGAAGGGGTGGCTGGGGCCAACGTCCTGACTTTC
cdr3_aa: CASSPEEGVAGANVLTF
d_call: NA
v_call: TRBV5-4
j_call: TRBJ2-6
clone_size: few

cdr3_nt: TGCAGCGTTGAACCCTTTGGACAGGGCAACTACGAGCAGTACTTC
cdr3_aa: CSVEPFGQGNYEQYF
d_call: TRBD1
v_call: TRBV29-1
j_call: TRBJ2-7
clone_size: NA

cdr3_nt: TGCGCCAGCAGCCAAGATTGGGGGGGGCTGAGACTAGTCCCAGATACGCAGTATTTT
cdr3_aa: CASSQDWGGLRLVPDTQYF
d_call: NA
v_call: TRBV4-3
j_call: TRBJ2-3
clone_size: NA

cdr3_nt: TGTGCCAGCTCAACTGGACAGGTCAGCAATCAGCCCCAGCATTTT
cdr3_aa: CASSTGQVSNQPQHF
d_call: TRBD1
v_call: TRBV18
j_call: TRBJ1-5
clone_size: NA

cdr3_nt: TGTGCCAGCAGCTTTCCGCGGGGGGCGGAGAGCCTAGGATCGGAGACCCAGTACTTC
cdr3_aa: CASSFPRGAESLGSETQYF
d_call: TRBD2
v_call: TRBV11-2
j_call: TRBJ2-5
clone_size: NA

cdr3_nt: TGTGCCAGTAGTCCTGAGCGGGGGACCTTGAGCAATCAGCCCCAGCATTTT
cdr3_aa: CASSPERGTLSNQPQHF
d_call: NA
v_call: TRBV19
j_call: TRBJ1-5
clone_size: NA

cdr3_nt: TGTGCCAGCAGACTAGCGGGGGCCTACGAGCAGTACTTC
cdr3_aa: CASRLAGAYEQYF
d_call: TRBD2
v_call: TRBV27
j_call: TRBJ2-7
clone_size: NA

cdr3_nt: TGTGCCAGCACGTCACTGGGGGGTCAAGGCTACACCTTC
cdr3_aa: CASTSLGGQGYTF
d_call: NA
v_call: TRBV6-1
j_call: TRBJ1-2
clone_size: NA

cdr3_nt: TGTGCCAGTGCTCGACTAGCGGGGGAAGCAAATGAGCAGTTCTTC
cdr3_aa: CASARLAGEANEQFF
d_call: TRBD2
v_call: TRBV2
j_call: TRBJ2-1
clone_size: NA

cdr3_nt: TGTGCCAGCAGTTCCCGACAGGGGAATGAGCAGTTCTTC
cdr3_aa: CASSSRQGNEQFF
d_call: TRBD1
v_call: TRBV6-5
j_call: TRBJ2-1
clone_size: NA